This T cell receptor (beta chain) was obtained from a study of blood T cell repertoires in COVID-19. Study overall: Samples representing acute and convalescent COVID-19 were sourced from the United States, Italy and Spain. The analysed material was cDNA or gDNA that came from T cells, B-cell-depleted T cells, or PBMCs.

V dropped 1 base and J dropped 6; count of bases not matched to a gene: 8. This CDR3 region has 16 residues. Germline assignment: CDR1 LGHNA and CDR2 YNFKEQ. The Seattle patients, enrolled during active infection, were followed longitudinally. In the original analysis: Nucleated cell counts were estimated from reference gene primer amplification. Generated by immunoSEQ multiplex PCR, the TCRdb table keeps only in-frame clones and is missing some. V, J and clone size reflect that table, while D and trimming were determined from the DNA. The sample has 200,000 to 250,000 clones, approximately 90% seen once.

The sequence came from a man between 50 and 59 years old with COVID-19, enrolled during active disease. The sequencing input was peripheral blood. The chain links TRBV4-2 to TRBJ2-2; 7 bases map to TRBD1. CDR3 region: CASSQGTGNRAGELFF. The CDR3 DNA reads TGTGCCAGCAGCCAAGGGACAGGCAATCGGGCCGGGGAGCTGTTTTTT.